The table lists the clone carrying this T cell receptor beta chain with a few counts. Antigen: not known. The data are from a study of beta chain features in type 1 diabetes. Study-level points and caveats: Small HLA sub-analyses could not settle whether HLA shapes TCRB rearrangement. Shortening of TCRB CDR3s, moderate but significant, appeared in all four CD4+ subsets of Type 1 diabetes patients. Using cDNA template may skew counts toward highly expressing activated cells.

It was one heparinised blood draw, averaging roughly 120 mL, that each donor gave. This CDR3 contains 12 residues. Germline trimming cut 6 bases from V and 9 bases from J; bases unmatched to any gene: 7. Germline CDR1 and CDR2: SQVTM and ANQGSEA. Sequencing targeted expressed TCRB transcripts, as all isolated RNA had been reverse transcribed. The table came from immunoSEQ multiplex PCR; TCRdb's copy has only in-frame clones and leaves some out. The repertoire holds 810,000 or so clones, with roughly a sixth as singletons. This TCR was sampled from a woman under 30 in good health. This chain connects TRBV29-1 to TRBJ2-3; the match to TRBD2 covers 9 bases. Sequenced material: naive CD4+ T cells from blood. The CDR3 DNA reads as TGCAGCGTCCAAATAGCGGGAGTCACGCAGTATTTT. Protein sequence: CSVQIAGVTQYF.